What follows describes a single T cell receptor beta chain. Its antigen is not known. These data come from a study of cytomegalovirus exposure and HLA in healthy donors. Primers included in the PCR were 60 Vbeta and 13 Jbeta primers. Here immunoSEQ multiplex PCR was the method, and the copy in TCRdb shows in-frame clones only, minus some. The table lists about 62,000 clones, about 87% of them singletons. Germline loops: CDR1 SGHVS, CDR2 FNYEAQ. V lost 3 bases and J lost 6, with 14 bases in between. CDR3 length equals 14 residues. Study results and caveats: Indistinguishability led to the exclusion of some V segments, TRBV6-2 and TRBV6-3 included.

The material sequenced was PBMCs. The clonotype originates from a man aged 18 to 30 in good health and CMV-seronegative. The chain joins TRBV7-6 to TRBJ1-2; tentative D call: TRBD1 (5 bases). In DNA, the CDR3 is TGTGCCAGCAGCTTGGACACCCTTAGGGATGGCTACACCTTC. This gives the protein CASSLDTLRDGYTF.